This T cell receptor beta chain was recovered during a study of vaccination and CD4 T cells after COVID-19. Deletions cut 1 base from V and 11 bases from J, with 17 bases between. The CDR3 has 14 residues. Germline V gives CDR1 SEHNR, CDR2 FQNEAQ (reference sequence). The Oncomine TCR Beta short-read assay sequenced DNA from cultured CD4+ T cells. MiXCR was run by TCRdb on the PCR reads, yielding one entry per CDR3 protein. The table includes more than 15,000 distinct CDR3 sequences, approximately 45% detected once. About this clonotype: Its antigen is not identified.

Study-wide results and limits: The median number of SARS-CoV-2-reactive clonotypes increased from roughly 22 to 38, a change that did not reach significance.

Treatment reported: roughly ten-day PBMC culture with coronavirus spike peptide pools or control peptides (ViraFEST assay). V gene TRBV7-9 combines with J gene TRBJ1-1; the D gene is possibly TRBD1 (5 bases). This clonotype was sampled from a human donor who had recovered from COVID-19. The specimen was CD4+ T cells from blood, cultured in vitro, collected before SARS-CoV-2 vaccination. This CDR3 is CASSLGEDGKGAFF. For the CDR3, the DNA is TGTGCCAGCAGCTTAGGGGAGGATGGGAAGGGGGCTTTCTTT.